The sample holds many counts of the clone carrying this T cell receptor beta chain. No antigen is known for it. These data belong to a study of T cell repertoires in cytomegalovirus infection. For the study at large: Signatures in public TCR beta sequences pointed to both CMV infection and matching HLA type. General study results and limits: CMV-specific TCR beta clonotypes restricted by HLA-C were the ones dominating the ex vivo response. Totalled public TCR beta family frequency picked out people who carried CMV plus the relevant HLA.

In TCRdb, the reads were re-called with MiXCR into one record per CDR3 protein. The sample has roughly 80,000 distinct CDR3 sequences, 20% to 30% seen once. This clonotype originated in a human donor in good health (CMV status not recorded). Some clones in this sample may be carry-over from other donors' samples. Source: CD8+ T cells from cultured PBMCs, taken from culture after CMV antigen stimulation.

The CDR3 sequence: CASSSSVNEQFF. The CDR3 DNA sequence: TGTGCCAGCAGCTCTAGCGTCAATGAGCAGTTCTTC. V and J are TRBV7-9 and TRBJ2-1; TRBD2 might be the D (6 bases). With 4 bases removed from V and 6 bases from J, the gap between germline ends came to 7 bases. This CDR3 has 12 residues. The germline gives CDR1 SEHNR, CDR2 FQNEAQ (reference sequence).